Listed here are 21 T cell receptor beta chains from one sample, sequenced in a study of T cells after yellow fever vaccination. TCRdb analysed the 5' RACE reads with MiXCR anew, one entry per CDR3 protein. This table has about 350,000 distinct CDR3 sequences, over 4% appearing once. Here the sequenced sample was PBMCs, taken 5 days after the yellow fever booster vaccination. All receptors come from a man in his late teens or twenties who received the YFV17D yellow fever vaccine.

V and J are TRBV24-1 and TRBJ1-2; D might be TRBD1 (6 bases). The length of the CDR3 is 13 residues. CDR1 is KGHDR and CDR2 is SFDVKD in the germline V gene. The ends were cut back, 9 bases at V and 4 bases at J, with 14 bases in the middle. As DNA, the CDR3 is TGTGCCACCTCCAGGGGCCCGCCCTATGGCTACACCTTC. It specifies CATSRGPPYGYTF.

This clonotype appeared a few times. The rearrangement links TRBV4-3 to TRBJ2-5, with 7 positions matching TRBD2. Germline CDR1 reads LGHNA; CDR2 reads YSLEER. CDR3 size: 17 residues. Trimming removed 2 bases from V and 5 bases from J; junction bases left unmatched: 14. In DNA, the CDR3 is TGCGCCAGCAGCCAAAAGATCCCTGGACTAGTTCACGAGACCCAGTACTTC. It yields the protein CASSQKIPGLVHETQYF.

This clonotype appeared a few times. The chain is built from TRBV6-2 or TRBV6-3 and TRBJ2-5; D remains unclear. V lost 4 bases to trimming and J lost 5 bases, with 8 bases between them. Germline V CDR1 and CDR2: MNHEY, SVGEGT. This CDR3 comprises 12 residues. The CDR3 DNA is TGTGCCAGCAGTTTGGCGACGGAGACCCAGTACTTC. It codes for CASSLATETQYF.

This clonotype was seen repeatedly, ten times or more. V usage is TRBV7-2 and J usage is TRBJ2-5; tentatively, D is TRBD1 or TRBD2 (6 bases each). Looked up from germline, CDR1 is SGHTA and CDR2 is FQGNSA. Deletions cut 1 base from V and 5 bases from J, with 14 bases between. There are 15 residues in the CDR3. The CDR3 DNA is TGTGCCAGCAGCTTAGTCACTGGGGGGCGGGAGACCCAGTACTTC. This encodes CASSLVTGGRETQYF.

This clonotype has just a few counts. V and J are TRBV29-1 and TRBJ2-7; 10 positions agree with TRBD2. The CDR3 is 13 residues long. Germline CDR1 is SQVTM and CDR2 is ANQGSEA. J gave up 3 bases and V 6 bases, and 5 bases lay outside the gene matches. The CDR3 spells CSVASGGRYEQYF. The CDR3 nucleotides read TGCAGCGTCGCTAGCGGGGGTCGCTACGAGCAGTACTTC.

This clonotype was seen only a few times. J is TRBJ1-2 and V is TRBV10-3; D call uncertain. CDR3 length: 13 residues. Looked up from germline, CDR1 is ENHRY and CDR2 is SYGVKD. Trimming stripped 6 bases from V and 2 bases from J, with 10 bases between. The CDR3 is CAISDQENYGYTF. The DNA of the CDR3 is TGTGCCATCAGCGATCAGGAAAACTATGGCTACACCTTC.

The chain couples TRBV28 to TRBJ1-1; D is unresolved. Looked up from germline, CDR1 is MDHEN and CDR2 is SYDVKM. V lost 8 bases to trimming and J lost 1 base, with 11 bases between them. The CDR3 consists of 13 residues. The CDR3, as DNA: TGTGCCAGCGCTGACAACTCGAACACTGAAGCTTTCTTT. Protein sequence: CASADNSNTEAFF.

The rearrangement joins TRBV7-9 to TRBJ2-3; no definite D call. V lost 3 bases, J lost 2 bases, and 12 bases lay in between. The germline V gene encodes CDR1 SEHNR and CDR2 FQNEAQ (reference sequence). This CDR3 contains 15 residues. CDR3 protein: CASSLGLSLTDTQYF. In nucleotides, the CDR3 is TGTGCCAGCAGCTTGGGCCTTTCACTCACAGATACGCAGTATTTT.

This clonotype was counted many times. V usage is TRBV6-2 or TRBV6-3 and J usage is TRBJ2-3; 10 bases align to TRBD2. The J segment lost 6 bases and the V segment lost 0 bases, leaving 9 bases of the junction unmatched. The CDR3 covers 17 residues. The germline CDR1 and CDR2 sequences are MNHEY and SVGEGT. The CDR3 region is CASSYSTSGGATDTQYF. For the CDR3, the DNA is TGTGCCAGCAGTTACTCGACCAGCGGGGGGGCAACGGATACGCAGTATTTT.

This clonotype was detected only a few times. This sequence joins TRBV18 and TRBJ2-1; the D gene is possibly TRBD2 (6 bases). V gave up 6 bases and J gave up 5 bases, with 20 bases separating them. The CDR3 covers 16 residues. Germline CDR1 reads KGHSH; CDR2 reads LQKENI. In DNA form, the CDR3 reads TGTGCCAGCTCCCCCCCGAGTGGTAGCGGAAACAATGAGCAGTTCTTC. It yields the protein CASSPPSGSGNNEQFF.

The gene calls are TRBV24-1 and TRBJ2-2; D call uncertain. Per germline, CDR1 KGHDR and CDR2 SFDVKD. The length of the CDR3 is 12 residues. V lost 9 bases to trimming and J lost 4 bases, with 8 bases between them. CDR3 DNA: TGTGCCACCTCTCTGGGCACCGGGGAGCTGTTTTTT. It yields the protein CATSLGTGELFF.

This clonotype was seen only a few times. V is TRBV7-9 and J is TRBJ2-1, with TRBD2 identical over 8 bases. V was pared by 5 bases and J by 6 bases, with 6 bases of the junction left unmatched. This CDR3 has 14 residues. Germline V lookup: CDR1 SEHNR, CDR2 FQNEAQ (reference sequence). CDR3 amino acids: CASSPERGFNEQFF. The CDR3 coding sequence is TGTGCCAGCAGCCCCGAGCGGGGGTTCAATGAGCAGTTCTTC.

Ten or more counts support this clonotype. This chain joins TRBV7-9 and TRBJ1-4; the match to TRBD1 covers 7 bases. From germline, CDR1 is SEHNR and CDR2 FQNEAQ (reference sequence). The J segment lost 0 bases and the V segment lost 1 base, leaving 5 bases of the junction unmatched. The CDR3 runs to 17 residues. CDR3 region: CASSLGFGTATNEKLFF. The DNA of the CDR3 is TGTGCCAGCAGCTTAGGATTTGGGACAGCAACTAATGAAAAACTGTTTTTT.

The DNA for the CDR3 is TGTGCCACTGGCTACTACTACGAGCAGTACTTC. Translated: CATGYYYEQYF. The genes are TRBV19 and TRBJ2-7; D not resolved. In germline, CDR1 is LNHDA, CDR2 SQIVND (reference sequence). Between the trimmed V and J ends, which lost 10 bases and 3 bases, there was a span of 10 bases. The CDR3 is made up of 11 amino acids.

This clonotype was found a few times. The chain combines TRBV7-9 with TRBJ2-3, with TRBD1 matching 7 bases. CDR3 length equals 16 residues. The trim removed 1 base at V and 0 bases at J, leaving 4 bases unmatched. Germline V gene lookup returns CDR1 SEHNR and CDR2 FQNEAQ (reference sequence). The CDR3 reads CASSLGWGQSTDTQYF. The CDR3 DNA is TGTGCCAGCAGCTTAGGGTGGGGACAGAGCACAGATACGCAGTATTTT.

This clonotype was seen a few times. The CDR3 reads CASSLTDGTAIEAFF. CDR3 coding DNA: TGTGCCAGCAGCTTAACTGACGGGACTGCGATTGAAGCTTTCTTT. The chain combines TRBV7-6 with TRBJ1-1, with D possibly TRBD1 on 5 matching bases. The CDR3 length is 15 residues. Germline V gene sequence: CDR1 SGHVS, CDR2 FNYEAQ. Trimming stripped 2 bases from V and 7 bases from J, with 17 bases between. Based on the CDR3 plus reference TRBV7-6 and TRBJ1-1, the full variable domain is GAGVSQSPRYKVTKRGQDVALRCDPISGHVSLYWYRQALGQGPEFLTYFNYEAQQDKSGLPNDRFSAERPEGSISTLTIQRTEQRDSAMYRCASSLTDGTAIEAFFGQGTRLTVV.

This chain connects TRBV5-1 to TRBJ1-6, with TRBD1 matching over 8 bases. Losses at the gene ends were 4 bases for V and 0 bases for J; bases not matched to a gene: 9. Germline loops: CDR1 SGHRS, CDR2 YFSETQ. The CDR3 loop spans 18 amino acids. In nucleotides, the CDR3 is TGCGCCAGCAGCCCCCGACAGGGGCTGAGCTCCTATAATTCACCCCTCCACTTT. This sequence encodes CASSPRQGLSSYNSPLHF.

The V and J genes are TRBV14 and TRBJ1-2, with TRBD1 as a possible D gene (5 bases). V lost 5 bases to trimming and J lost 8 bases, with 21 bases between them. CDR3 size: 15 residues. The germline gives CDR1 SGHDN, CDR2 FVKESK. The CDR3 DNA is TGTGCCAGCAGCATCCAAGGGGTTTTCGAGGTCGGCTACACCTTC. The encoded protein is CASSIQGVFEVGYTF. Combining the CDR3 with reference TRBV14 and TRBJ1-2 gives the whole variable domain EAGVTQFPSHSVIEKGQTVTLRCDPISGHDNLYWYRRVMGKEIKFLLHFVKESKQDESGMPNNRFLAERTGGTYSTLKVQPAELEDSGVYFCASSIQGVFEVGYTFGSGTRLTVV.

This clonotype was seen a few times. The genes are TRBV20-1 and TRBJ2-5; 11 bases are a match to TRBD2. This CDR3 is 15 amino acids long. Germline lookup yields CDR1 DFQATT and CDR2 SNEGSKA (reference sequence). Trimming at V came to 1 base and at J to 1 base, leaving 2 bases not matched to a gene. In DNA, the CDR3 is TGCAGTGCTAGAGTAACTAGCGGGGGCCAAGAGACCCAGTACTTC. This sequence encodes CSARVTSGGQETQYF.

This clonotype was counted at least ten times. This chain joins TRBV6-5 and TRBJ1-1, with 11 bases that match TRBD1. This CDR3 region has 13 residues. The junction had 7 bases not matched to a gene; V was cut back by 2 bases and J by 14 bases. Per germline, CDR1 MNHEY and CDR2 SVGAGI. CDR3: CASSYTGTGGSFF. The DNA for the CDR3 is TGTGCCAGCAGTTACACCGGGACAGGGGGGAGCTTCTTT.

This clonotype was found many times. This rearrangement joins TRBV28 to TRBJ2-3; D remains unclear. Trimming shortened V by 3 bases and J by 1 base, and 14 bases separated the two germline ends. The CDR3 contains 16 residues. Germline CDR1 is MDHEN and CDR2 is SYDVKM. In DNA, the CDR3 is TGTGCCAGCAGTTTCTCACACCCTCGGGGCACAGATACGCAGTATTTT. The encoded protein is CASSFSHPRGTDTQYF.